This paragraph reports one T cell receptor (beta chain). Its specificity is unknown. Use of 60 Vbeta and 13 Jbeta primers characterized the PCR. Profiled with immunoSEQ multiplex PCR; TCRdb holds only in-frame clones, not every one. Of 200,000 to 250,000 clones detected, 60% to 85% appear once; the ten largest clones hold roughly 16%. Germline assignment: CDR1 MGHRA and CDR2 YSYEKL. The CDR3 consists of 18 residues. V trimming: 1 base; J trimming: 0 bases; junction bases outside the gene matches: 9. The data were taken from a study of cytomegalovirus exposure and HLA in healthy donors. Study-level results: Later work found most CMV-associated TCR beta chains apparently HLA-restricted.

The clonotype was recovered from a man aged 40-55 years in good health and CMV-seronegative. V and J are TRBV4-1 and TRBJ2-5; TRBD1 matches 9 bases. The specimen was PBMCs. The DNA of the CDR3 is TGCGCCAGCAGCCAAGTCTTCCCGGGACAGGGTAACCAAGAGACCCAGTACTTC. It codes for CASSQVFPGQGNQETQYF.